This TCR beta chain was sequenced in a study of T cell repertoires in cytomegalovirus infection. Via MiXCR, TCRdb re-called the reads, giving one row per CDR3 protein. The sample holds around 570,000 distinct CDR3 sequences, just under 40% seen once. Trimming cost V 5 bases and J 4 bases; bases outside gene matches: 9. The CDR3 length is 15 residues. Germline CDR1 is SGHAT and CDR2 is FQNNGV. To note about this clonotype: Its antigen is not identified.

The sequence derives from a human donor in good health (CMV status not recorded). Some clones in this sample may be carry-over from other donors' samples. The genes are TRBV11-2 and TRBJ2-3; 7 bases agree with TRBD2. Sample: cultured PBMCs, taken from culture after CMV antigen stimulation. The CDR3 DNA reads TGTGCCAGCAGCGGAAGCGGGATCAAACCAGATACGCAGTATTTT. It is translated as CASSGSGIKPDTQYF.